This TCR beta chain comes out of a study of patients and donors after allogeneic stem cell transplantation. In germline, CDR1 is SGHAT, CDR2 FQNNGV. This CDR3 region has 16 residues. Trimming took 5 bases from V and 1 from J, leaving 12 bases between them. Each CDR3 protein gets one entry after TCRdb re-called the RT-PCR reads with MiXCR. The sample yields over 150,000 distinct CDR3 sequences, roughly 30% seen once. This clonotype was seen only once. This TCR came from a human donor who was either an allogeneic HSCT recipient or a stem cell or donor lymphocyte infusion donor (not recorded which). It is not recorded whose cells these are; they may come from a transplant donor. Sequenced material: blood, either unsorted or a sorted T cell fraction (not recorded which). This chain joins TRBV11-2 and TRBJ2-6, with D possibly matching TRBD2 (5 bases). CDR3 nucleotide sequence: TGTGCCAGCAGCCTCACGGGAAGGTCTGGGGCCAACGTCCTGACTTTC. Translated, it gives CASSLTGRSGANVLTF.